The source of this T cell receptor (beta chain) is a study of blood T cell repertoires in COVID-19. Study context: Samples representing acute and convalescent COVID-19 were sourced from the United States, Italy and Spain.

Germline V CDR1 and CDR2: SGHAT, FQNNGV. With 3 bases clipped from V and 5 bases from J, the junction kept 12 bases outside the gene matches. The CDR3 totals 17 residues. Original data processing: For nucleated cells, counts were estimated from reference gene primer amplification. Repertoires were generated with immunoSEQ multiplex PCR, while TCRdb's copy carries only in-frame clones and drops some. The V and J calls and clone size were taken over from that table, and D and trimming were inferred from the DNA. The sample holds 270,000 or so clones, approximately 86% seen once. Clinical history reported by participants formed the basis on which cohorts were assigned. What the recovered Cohort 3 donors had was two negative PCRs, clearance, or symptom resolution.

The chain carries TRBV11-2 and TRBJ2-2, with 7 bases identical to TRBD1. Sample: PBMCs or T cells enriched from blood (not recorded which). The TCR sequence derives from a woman between 18 and 29 years old who had recovered from COVID-19. The DNA of the CDR3 is TGTGCCAGCAGCTTCCCCAGGGGGACAGCGAGGACCGGGGAGCTGTTTTTT. Translated: CASSFPRGTARTGELFF.